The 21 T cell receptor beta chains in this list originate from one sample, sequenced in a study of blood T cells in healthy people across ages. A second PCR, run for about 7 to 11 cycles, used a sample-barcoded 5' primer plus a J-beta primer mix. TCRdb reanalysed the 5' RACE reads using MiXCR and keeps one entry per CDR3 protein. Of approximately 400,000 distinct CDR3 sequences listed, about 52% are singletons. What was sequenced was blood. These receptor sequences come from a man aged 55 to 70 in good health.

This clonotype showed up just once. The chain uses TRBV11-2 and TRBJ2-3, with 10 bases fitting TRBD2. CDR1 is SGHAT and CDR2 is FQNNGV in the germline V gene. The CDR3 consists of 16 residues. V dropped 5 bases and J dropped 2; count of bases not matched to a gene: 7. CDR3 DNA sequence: TGTGCCAGCAGCGGTGGGGGACTAGCGCTCACAGATACGCAGTATTTT. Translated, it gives CASSGGGLALTDTQYF.

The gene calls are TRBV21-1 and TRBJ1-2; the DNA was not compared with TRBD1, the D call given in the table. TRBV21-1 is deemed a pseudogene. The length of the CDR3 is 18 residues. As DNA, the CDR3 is TGTGCCAGCAGCAAAGGCGGGGGGGATGGGGACAGGGACAAAGGCTACACCTTC. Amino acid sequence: CASSKGGGDGDRDKGYTF.

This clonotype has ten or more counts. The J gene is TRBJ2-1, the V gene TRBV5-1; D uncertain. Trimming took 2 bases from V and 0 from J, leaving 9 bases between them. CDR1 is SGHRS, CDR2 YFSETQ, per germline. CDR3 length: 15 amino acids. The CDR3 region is CASSLEEVSYNEQFF. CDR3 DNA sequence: TGCGCCAGCAGCTTAGAAGAGGTCTCCTACAATGAGCAGTTCTTC.

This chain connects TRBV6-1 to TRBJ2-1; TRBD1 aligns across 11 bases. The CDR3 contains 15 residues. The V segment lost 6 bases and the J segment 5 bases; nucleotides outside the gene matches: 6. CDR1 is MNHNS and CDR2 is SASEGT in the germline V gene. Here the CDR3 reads CASRTGTGGDNEQFF. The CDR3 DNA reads TGTGCCAGCAGGACCGGGACAGGGGGGGACAATGAGCAGTTCTTC.

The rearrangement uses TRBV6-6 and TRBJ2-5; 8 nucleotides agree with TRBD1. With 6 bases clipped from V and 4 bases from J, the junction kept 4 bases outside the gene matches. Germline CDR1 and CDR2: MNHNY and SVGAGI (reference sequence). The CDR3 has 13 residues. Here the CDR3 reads CASRDRVTETQYF. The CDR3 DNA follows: TGTGCCAGCAGGGACAGGGTAACAGAGACCCAGTACTTC.

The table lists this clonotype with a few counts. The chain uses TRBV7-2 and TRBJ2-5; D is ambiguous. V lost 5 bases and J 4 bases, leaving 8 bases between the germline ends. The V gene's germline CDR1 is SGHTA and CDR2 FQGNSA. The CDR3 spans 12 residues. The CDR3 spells CASSPPTETQYF. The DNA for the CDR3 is TGTGCCAGCAGCCCACCAACAGAGACCCAGTACTTC.

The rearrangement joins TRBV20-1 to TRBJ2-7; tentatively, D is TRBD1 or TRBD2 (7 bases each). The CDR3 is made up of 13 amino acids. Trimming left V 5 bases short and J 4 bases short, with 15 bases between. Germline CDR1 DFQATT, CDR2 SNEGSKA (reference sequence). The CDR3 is CSAPRQGLYEQYF. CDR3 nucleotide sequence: TGCAGTGCTCCAAGACAGGGACTATACGAGCAGTACTTC.

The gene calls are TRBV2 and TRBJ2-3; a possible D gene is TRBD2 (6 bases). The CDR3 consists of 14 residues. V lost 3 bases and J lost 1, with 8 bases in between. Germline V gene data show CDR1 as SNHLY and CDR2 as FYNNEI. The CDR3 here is CASSEGGGTDTQYF. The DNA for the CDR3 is TGTGCCAGCAGTGAGGGAGGCGGCACAGATACGCAGTATTTT.

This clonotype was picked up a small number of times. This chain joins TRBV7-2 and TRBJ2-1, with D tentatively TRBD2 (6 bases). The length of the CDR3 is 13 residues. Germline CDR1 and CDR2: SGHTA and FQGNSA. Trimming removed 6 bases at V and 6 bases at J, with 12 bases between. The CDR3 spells CASSRGTRNEQFF. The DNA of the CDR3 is TGTGCCAGCAGTCGGGGGACTCGCAATGAGCAGTTCTTC.

CDR3 DNA sequence: TGCAGTGCTGAGACAGGAGAAACTAACTATGGCTACACCTTC. It specifies CSAETGETNYGYTF. The V and J genes are TRBV20-1 and TRBJ1-2; a possible D gene is TRBD1 (6 bases). The germline V and J ends were trimmed by 5 bases and 0 bases, with 13 bases remaining between them. Germline V gives CDR1 DFQATT, CDR2 SNEGSKA (reference sequence). The CDR3 covers 14 residues.

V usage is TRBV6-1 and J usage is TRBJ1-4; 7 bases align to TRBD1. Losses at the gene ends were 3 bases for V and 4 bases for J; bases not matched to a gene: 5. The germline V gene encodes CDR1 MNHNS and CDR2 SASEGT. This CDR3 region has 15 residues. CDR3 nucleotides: TGTGCCAGCAGTGAGGCGACAGGGCTTAATGAAAAACTGTTTTTT. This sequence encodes CASSEATGLNEKLFF.

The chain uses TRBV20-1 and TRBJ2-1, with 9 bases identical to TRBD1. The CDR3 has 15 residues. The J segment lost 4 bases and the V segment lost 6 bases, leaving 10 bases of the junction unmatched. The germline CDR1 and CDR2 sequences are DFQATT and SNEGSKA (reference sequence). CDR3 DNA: TGCAGTGCCCCCTCCGGGACAGGGCTTTACAATGAGCAGTTCTTC. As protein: CSAPSGTGLYNEQFF.

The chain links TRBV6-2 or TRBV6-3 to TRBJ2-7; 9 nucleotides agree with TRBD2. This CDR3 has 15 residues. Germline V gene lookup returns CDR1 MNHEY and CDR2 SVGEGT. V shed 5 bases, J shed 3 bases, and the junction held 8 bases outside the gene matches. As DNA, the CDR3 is TGTGCCAGCAGTCTGGAAAGCGGGAGGAACTACGAGCAGTACTTC. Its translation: CASSLESGRNYEQYF.

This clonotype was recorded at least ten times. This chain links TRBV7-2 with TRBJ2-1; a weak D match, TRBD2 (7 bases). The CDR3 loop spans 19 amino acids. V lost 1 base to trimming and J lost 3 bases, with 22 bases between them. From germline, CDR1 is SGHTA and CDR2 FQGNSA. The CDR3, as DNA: TGTGCCAGCAGCTTAGGTGGGATAACAGGGAGGGAGATCTACAATGAGCAGTTCTTC. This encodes CASSLGGITGREIYNEQFF.

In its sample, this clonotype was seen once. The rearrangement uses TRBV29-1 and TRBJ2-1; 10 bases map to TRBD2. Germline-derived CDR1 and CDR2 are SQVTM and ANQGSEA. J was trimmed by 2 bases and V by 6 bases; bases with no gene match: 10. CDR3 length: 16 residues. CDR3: CSVGGLASRTYNEQFF. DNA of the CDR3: TGCAGCGTGGGGGGACTAGCGTCGCGTACCTACAATGAGCAGTTCTTC.

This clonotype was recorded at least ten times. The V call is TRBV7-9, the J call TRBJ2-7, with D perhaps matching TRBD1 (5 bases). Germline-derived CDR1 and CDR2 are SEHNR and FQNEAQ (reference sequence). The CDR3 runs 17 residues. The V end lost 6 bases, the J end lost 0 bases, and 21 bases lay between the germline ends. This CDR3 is CASSPPFRAKSSYEQYF. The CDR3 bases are TGTGCCAGCAGTCCCCCTTTCAGGGCAAAGAGCTCCTACGAGCAGTACTTC.

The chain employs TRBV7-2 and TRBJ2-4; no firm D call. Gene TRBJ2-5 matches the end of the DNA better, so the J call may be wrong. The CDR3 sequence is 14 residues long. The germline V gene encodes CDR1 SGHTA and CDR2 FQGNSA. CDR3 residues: CASSLTGPGETQYF. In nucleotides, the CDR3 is TGTGCCAGCAGTCTAACCGGACCGGGAGAGACCCAGTACTTC.

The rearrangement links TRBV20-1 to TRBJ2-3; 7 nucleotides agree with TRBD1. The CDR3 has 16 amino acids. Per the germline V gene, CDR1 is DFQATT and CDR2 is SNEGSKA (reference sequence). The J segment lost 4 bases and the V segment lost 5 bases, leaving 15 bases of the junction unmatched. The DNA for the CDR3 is TGCAGTGCTCCCTGGGAGAACAGGGGAAGTTCAGATACGCAGTATTTT. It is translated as CSAPWENRGSSDTQYF.

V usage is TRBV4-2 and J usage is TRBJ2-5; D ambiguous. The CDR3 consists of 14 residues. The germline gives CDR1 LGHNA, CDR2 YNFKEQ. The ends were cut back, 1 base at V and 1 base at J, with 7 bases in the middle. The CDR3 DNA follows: TGTGCCAGCAGCCAAGTCGGATCCCAAGAGACCCAGTACTTC. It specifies CASSQVGSQETQYF.

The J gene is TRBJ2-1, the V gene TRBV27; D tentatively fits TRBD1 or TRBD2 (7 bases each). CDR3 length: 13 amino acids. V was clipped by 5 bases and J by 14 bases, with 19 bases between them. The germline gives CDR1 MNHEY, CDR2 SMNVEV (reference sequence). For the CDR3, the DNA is TGTGCCAGCAGTCACCGACAGGGAGGGTTTAAGTTCTTC. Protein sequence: CASSHRQGGFKFF.

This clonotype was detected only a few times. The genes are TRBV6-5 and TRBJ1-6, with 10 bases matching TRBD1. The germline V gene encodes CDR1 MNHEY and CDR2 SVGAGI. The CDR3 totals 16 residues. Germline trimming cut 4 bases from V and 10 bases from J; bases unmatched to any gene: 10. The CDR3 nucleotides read TGTGCCAGCAGTTCCCGGGACAGGGGCCCGGGGTCACCCCTCCACTTT. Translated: CASSSRDRGPGSPLHF.